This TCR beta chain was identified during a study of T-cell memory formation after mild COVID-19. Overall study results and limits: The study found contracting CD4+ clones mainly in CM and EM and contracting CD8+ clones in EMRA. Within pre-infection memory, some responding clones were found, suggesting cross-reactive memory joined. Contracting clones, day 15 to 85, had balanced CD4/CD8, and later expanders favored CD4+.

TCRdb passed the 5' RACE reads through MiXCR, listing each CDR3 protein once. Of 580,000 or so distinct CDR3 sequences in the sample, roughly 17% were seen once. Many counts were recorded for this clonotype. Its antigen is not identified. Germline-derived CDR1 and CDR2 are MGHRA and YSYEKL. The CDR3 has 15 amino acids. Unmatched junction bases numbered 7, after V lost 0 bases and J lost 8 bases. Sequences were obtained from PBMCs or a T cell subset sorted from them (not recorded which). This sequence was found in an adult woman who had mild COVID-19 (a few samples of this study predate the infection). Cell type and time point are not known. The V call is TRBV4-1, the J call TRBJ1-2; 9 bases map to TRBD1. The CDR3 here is CASSQEGTGILGYTF. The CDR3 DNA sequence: TGCGCCAGCAGCCAAGAAGGGACAGGGATCTTGGGCTACACCTTC.